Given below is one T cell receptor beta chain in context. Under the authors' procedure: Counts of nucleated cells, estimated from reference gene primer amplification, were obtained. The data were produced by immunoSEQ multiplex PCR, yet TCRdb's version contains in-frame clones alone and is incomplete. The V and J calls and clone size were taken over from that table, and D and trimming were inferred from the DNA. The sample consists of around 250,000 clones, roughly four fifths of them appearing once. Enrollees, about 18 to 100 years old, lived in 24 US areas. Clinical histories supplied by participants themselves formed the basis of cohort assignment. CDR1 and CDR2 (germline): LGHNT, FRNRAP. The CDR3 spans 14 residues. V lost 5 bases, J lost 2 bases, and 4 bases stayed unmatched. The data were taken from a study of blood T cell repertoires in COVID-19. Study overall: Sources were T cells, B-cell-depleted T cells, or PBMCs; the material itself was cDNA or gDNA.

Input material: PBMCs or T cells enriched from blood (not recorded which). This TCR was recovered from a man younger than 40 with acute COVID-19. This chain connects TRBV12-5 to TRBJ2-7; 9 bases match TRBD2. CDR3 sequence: CASGPGLAPYEQYV. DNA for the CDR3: TGTGCTAGTGGTCCGGGACTAGCCCCCTACGAGCAGTACGTC.